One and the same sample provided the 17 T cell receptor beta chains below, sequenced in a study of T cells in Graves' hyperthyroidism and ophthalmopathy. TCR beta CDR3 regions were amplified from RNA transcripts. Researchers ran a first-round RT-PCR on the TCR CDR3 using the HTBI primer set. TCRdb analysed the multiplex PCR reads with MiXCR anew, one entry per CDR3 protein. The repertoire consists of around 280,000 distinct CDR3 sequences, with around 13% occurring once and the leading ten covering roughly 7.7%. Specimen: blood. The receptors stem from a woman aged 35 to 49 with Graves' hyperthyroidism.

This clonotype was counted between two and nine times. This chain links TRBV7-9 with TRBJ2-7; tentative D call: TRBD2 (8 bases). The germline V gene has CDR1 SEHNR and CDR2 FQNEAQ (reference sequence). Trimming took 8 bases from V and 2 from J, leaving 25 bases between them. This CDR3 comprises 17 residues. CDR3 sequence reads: CASRRTGGAGVPYEQYF. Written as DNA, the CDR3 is TGTGCCAGCCGCCGGACAGGCGGAGCGGGAGTCCCCTACGAGCAGTACTTC.

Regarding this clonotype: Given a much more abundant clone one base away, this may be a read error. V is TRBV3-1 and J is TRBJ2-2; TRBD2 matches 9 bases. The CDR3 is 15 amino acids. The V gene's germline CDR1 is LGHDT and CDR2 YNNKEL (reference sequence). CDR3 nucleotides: TGTGCCAGCAGCCAAGGGCTAGCGGGAACCGGGGAGCTGGTTTTT. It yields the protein CASSQGLAGTGELVF.

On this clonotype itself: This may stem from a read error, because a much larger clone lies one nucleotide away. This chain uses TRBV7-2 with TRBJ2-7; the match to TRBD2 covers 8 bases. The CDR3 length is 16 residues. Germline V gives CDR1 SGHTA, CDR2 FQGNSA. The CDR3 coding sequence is TGTGCCGGCAGCCTAGCCCCCGGGAGGGCCTCCTACGAGCAGTACTTC. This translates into CAGSLAPGRASYEQYF.

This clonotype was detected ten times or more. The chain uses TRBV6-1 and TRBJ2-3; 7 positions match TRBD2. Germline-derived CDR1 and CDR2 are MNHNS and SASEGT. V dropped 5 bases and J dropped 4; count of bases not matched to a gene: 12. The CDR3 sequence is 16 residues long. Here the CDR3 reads CASSLLADFGADTQYF. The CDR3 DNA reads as TGTGCCAGCAGTCTCCTAGCGGACTTCGGGGCAGATACGCAGTATTTT.

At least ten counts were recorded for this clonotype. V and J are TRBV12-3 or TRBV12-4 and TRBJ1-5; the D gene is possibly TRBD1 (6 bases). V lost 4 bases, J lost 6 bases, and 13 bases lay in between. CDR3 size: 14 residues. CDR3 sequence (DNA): TGTGCCAGCAGTTGGCAGGGGTCCACTCAGCCCCAGCATTTT. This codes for CASSWQGSTQPQHF.

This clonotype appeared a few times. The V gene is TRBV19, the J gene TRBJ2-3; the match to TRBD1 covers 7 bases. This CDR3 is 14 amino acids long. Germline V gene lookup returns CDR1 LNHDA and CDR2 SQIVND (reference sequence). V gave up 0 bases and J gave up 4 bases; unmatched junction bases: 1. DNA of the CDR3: TGTGCCAGTAGTATAGAAGGGACAGCAGATACGCAGTATTTT. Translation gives CASSIEGTADTQYF. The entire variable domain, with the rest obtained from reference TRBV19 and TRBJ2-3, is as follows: DGGITQSPKYLFRKEGQNVTLSCEQNLNHDAMYWYRQDPGQGLRLIYYSQIVNDFQKGDIAEGYSVSREKKESFPLTVTSAQKNPTAFYLCASSIEGTADTQYFGPGTRLTVL.

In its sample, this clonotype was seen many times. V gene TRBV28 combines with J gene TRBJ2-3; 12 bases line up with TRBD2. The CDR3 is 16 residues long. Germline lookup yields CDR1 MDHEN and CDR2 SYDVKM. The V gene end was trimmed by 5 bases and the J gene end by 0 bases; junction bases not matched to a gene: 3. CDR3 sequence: CASSRLAGESTDTQYF. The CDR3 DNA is TGTGCCAGCAGTCGACTAGCGGGAGAAAGCACAGATACGCAGTATTTT.

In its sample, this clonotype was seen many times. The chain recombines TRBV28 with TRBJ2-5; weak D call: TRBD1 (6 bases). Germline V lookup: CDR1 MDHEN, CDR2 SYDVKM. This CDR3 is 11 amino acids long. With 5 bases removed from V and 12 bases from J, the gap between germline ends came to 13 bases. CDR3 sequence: CASSLTGLEYF. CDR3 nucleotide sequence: TGTGCCAGCAGTCTCACAGGGTTAGAGTACTTC.

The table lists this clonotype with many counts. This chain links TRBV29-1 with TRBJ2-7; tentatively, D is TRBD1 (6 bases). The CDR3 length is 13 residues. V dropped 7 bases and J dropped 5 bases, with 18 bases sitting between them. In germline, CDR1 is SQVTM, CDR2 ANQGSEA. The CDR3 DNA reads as TGCAGCGCAGGACAGCAGCATACCCACGAGCAGTACTTC. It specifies CSAGQQHTHEQYF.

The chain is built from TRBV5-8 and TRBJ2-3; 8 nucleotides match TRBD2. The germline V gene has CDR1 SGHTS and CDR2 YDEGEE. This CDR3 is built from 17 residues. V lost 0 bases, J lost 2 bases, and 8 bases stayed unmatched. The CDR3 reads CASSLAVGLVNTDTQYF. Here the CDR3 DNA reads TGTGCCAGCAGCTTGGCCGTGGGACTAGTTAACACAGATACGCAGTATTTT.

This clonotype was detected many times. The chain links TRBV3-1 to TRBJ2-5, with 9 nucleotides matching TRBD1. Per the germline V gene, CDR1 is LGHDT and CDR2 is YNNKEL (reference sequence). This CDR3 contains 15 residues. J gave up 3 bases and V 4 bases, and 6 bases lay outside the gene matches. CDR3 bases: TGTGCCAGCAGCCTCTGGACAGGGGCGGAAGAGACCCAGTACTTC. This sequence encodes CASSLWTGAEETQYF.

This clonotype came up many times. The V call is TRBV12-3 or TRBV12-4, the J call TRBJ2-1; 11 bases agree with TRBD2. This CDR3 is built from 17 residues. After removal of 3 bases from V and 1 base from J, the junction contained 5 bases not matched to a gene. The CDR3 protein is CASSLASGRLSYNEQFF. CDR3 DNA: TGTGCCAGCAGTTTGGCTAGCGGGAGGCTTTCCTACAATGAGCAGTTCTTC.

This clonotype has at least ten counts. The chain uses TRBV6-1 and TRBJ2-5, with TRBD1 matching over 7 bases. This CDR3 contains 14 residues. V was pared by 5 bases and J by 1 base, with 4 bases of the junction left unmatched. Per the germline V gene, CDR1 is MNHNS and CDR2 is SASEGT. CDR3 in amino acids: CASSQGQFQETQYF. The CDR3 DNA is TGTGCCAGCAGTCAGGGACAGTTCCAAGAGACCCAGTACTTC.

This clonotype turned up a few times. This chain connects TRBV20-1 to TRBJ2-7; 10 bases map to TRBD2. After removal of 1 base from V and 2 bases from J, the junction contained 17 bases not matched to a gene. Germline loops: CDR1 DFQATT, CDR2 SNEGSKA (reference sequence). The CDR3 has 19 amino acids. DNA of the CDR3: TGCAGTGCTAGAGGGGACCAATTAGCGGGAGGCCCAAAGACCTACGAGCAGTACTTC. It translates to CSARGDQLAGGPKTYEQYF.

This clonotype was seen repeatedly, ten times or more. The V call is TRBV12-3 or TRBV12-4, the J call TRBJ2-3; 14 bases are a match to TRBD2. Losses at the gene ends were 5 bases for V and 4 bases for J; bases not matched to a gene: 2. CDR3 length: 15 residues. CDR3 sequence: CASSRLAGGADTQYF. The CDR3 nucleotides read TGTGCCAGCAGTCGACTAGCGGGAGGGGCAGATACGCAGTATTTT.

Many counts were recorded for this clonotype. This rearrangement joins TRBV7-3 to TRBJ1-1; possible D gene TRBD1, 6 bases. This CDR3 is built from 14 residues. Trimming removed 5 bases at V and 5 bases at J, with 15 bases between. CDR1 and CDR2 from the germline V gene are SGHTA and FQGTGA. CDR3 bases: TGTGCCAGCAGCCTCGGACAGCCGGGGACTGAAGCTTTCTTT. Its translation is CASSLGQPGTEAFF.

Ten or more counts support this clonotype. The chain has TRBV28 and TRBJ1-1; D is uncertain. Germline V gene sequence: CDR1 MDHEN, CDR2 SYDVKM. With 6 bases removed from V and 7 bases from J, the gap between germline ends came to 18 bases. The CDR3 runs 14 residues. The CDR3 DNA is TGTGCCAGCAGCTCCCTCGAGAGTATGAATGAAGCTTTCTTT. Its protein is CASSSLESMNEAFF.